This entry concerns a single T cell receptor beta chain. The antigen is undetermined. Combining a sample-barcoded 5' primer with a J-beta primer mix, a second PCR ran for roughly 7 to 12 cycles. Samples each returned at least 3 million CDR3-containing paired-end reads. TCRdb recomputed calls from the 5' RACE reads with MiXCR, one row per CDR3 protein. This sample has approximately 730,000 distinct CDR3 sequences; less than 70% occur once, and the top ten carry approximately 40%. The data belong to a study of blood T cells in healthy people across ages. Donors each provided roughly 9.6 milliliters of peripheral blood. Study outcomes and limitations: Relative to aged donors, long-lived donors carried more naive CD4+ cells and displayed higher diversity. The study found TCR beta diversity correlated strongly with naive T cell percentage.

V trimming: 4 bases; J trimming: 2 bases; junction bases outside the gene matches: 12. The germline V gene encodes CDR1 SGHRS and CDR2 YFSETQ. The CDR3 sequence is 16 residues long. This TCR was recovered from a man older than 75 in good health. Sequences were obtained from blood. V is TRBV5-1 and J is TRBJ2-7; 7 nucleotides line up with TRBD2. CDR3 DNA: TGCGCCAGCAGCATCCTAAGCGGGGAAGGAACCTACGAGCAGTACTTC. Translating it yields CASSILSGEGTYEQYF. Variable domain in full (rest from reference TRBV5-1 and TRBJ2-7): KAGVTQTPRYLIKTRGQQVTLSCSPISGHRSVSWYQQTPGQGLQFLFEYFSETQRNKGNFPGRFSGRQFSNSRSEMNVSTLELGDSALYLCASSILSGEGTYEQYFGPGTRLTVT.